This T cell receptor beta chain was sequenced during a study of blood T cell repertoires in COVID-19. Libraries were prepared by immunoSEQ multiplex PCR; TCRdb keeps only in-frame clonotypes and omits some of them. The data contain 350,000 to 450,000 clones, roughly 90% of them singletons. Sequencing used peripheral blood. The clonotype comes from a man aged 35 to 55 with acute or convalescent COVID-19.

Written as DNA, the CDR3 is TGTGCCAGCAAGAGGGGGGGCACTGAAGCTTTCTTT. It codes for CASKRGGTEAFF. The V call is TRBV27, the J call TRBJ1-1, with D tentatively TRBD1 (6 bases). The germline V and J ends were trimmed by 7 bases and 4 bases, with 10 bases remaining between them. The CDR3 has 12 residues. Germline V lookup: CDR1 MNHEY, CDR2 SMNVEV (reference sequence).